Sequencing of this TCR beta chain was carried out in a study of blood T cell repertoires in COVID-19 (TCRdb year 2020). Context from the whole study: The collaborator samples originated in the United States, Italy and Spain and spanned the acute and convalescent phases of COVID-19. Subjects who had been exposed to COVID-19, were actively infected with it, or had recovered from it provided the deeply sampled blood TCRbeta repertoires that made up the dataset. Nearly every sample came with metadata listing a de-identified subject ID, COVID-19 status, age in years and sex. The prospective study material was composed of cDNA or gDNA derived from T cells, B-cell-depleted T cells, or PBMCs. HLA class I and class II types, where available, came from metadata supplied by the sample provider rather than from assay-based typing. The repertoires were released in a freely available public database meant as a resource for research on the immune response to SARS-CoV-2. Samples were obtained from the ongoing ImmuneRACE study (first 160 participants) and from some 1,200 subjects provided by 6 global collaborators.

This clone showed up just a few times. What this receptor recognizes is not known. No quality values exist for individual bases; no much larger clone is one base distant. The paper's findings and limits, for the study overall: Clinical and demographic metadata were provided uncurated, with the amount varying by source and participant.

CDR1 and CDR2 are read off the germline V gene as SGHTS and YDEGEE. V is pared back by 1 base and J by 2 bases, with 13 bases lying between the germline termini. The cysteine opens and the phenylalanine closes a CDR3 of 15 amino acids. Just the 45-base CDR3 DNA is kept, in frame starting at base 1. Whole blood was collected in K2EDTA tubes by collaborating institutions according to the institutions' own protocols. For TCRbeta analysis, collaborators shipped samples as frozen whole blood, isolated PBMCs, or DNA extracted from either of those sample types. TCRbeta CDR3 regions were amplified from genomic DNA using the immunoSEQ Assay, a bias-controlled multiplex PCR. On the study's bioinformatics: The number of nucleated cells in each sample was estimated from the amplification of reference gene primers within the assay. To quantify the absolute abundance of each unique TCRbeta CDR3 rearrangement, sequence reads were collapsed and filtered. For each sample, productive Simpson clonality was calculated by taking the square root of Simpson's diversity index across productive rearrangements. TCRdb took over this immuneACCESS table, retaining in-frame rearrangements with V and J assigned. Such tables are incomplete; in checked studies, under half of the missing clones stem from an unresolved V gene, and the remainder is unexplained. V and J calls and clone size follow that table, whereas D and trimming were derived from the DNA. This sample gives roughly 92,000 clones in total; around 91% of them show up just once. The top ten hold approximately 4.3% of the sample.

The TCR originated in an elderly woman with active or convalescent COVID-19. Sequencing used peripheral blood. The sequence joins TRBV5-8 to TRBJ2-7, with a weak D call of TRBD1 (6 bases match). The nucleotide sequence reads as follows: TGTGCCAGCAGCTTGCCCTCAGGGGACACCTACGAGCAGTACTTC. This sequence encodes CASSLPSGDTYEQYF.